This TCR beta chain was captured by sequencing in a study of T cell responses to AZD1222 COVID-19 vaccine. Study-level results: Only a handful of AZD1222 recipients tested seropositive at baseline. White British ancestry dominated among donors, who included more females, and clonal diversity was possibly underestimated.

TCRdb's copy holds only in-frame clones and misses some; the assay was immunoSEQ multiplex PCR. The sample carries some 200,000 clones, approximately 91% recorded once. V was clipped by 4 bases and J by 0 bases; unmatched bases: 2. This CDR3 has 16 residues. Per germline, CDR1 SEHNR and CDR2 FQNEAQ (reference sequence). Regarding this clone: Its antigen is currently unknown.

This chain joins TRBV7-9 and TRBJ2-7, with 14 bases matching TRBD2. The clonotype was recovered from an adult in good health. The starting material was peripheral blood, obtained on day 0 of AZD1222 vaccination. The CDR3 here is CASSWGTSGGSYEQYF. In DNA, the CDR3 is TGTGCCAGCAGCTGGGGGACTAGCGGGGGCTCCTACGAGCAGTACTTC.